Only a few counts were recorded for the clone carrying this T cell receptor (beta chain). This entry comes from a study of blood T cell repertoires in COVID-19. Study in general: Some COVID-19 samples were acute and others convalescent; all came from the United States, Italy and Spain. The analysed material was cDNA or gDNA that came from T cells, B-cell-depleted T cells, or PBMCs.

Authors' processing steps: By means of reference gene primer amplification, nucleated cell counts were estimated. Repertoires were generated with immunoSEQ multiplex PCR, while TCRdb's copy carries only in-frame clones and drops some. V and J calls and clone size are those listed in that table; D and trimming were worked out from the DNA. The sample has under 60,000 clones, 84% seen once. Germline V CDR1 and CDR2: SGHRS, YFSETQ. This CDR3 region has 14 residues. V dropped 4 bases and J dropped 5; count of bases not matched to a gene: 3. The rearrangement uses TRBV5-1 and TRBJ2-5, with TRBD2 matching over 12 bases. Sequencing was performed on peripheral blood. The receptor's source is a man aged 55 to 70 with acute or convalescent COVID-19. CDR3 in amino acids: CASSASGGAETQYF. The CDR3 bases are TGCGCCAGCAGCGCTAGCGGGGGGGCGGAGACCCAGTACTTC.